This TCR beta chain was retrieved from a study of T cell responses to AZD1222 COVID-19 vaccine. The wider study: Timing groups of about 4 and about 12 weeks for second doses were pooled.

Trimming took 4 bases from V and 5 from J, leaving 14 bases between them. The germline CDR1 and CDR2 sequences are LNHDA and SQIVND (reference sequence). The CDR3 contains 14 residues. Profiling relied on immunoSEQ multiplex PCR, and the TCRdb table lists in-frame clones only, not all of them. The profile shows around 99,000 clones, 85% to 95% of them singletons. V gene TRBV19 combines with J gene TRBJ2-5; D might be TRBD1 (6 bases). Sample: peripheral blood, taken on day 0 of AZD1222 vaccination. This clonotype originated in an adult in good health. The CDR3 bases are TGTGCCAGTAGTAAGGGGACACTCCTGGAGACCCAGTACTTC. The encoded protein is CASSKGTLLETQYF. Full variable domain (missing parts from reference TRBV19 and TRBJ2-5): DGGITQSPKYLFRKEGQNVTLSCEQNLNHDAMYWYRQDPGQGLRLIYYSQIVNDFQKGDIAEGYSVSREKKESFPLTVTSAQKNPTAFYLCASSKGTLLETQYFGPGTRLLVL.